The rows below give T cell receptor beta chains drawn from one sample of a study of early T cells in non-severe SARS-CoV-2 infection. TCRdb re-analysed the 5' RACE reads in MiXCR, keeping a single row per CDR3 protein. The profile shows approximately 50,000 distinct CDR3 sequences, around 9.1% of them singletons. The material sequenced was whole blood. The receptors were sampled from an adult who was a healthcare worker with PCR-confirmed SARS-CoV-2 infection or an uninfected control (not recorded which). CDR3s include the opening cysteine and the closing phenylalanine or tryptophan. Each record gives: J gene, D gene, clone size, V gene, CDR3 protein, CDR3 DNA. D genes are given only for firm matches. The size field is filled for only some rows; it gives once, few, many or a size class.

j_gene: TRBJ1-2; d_gene: NA; abundance: NA; v_gene: TRBV9; CDR3aa: CASSPRTRQTDGYTF; CDR3nt: TGTGCCAGCAGCCCTCGGACACGGCAAACAGATGGCTACACCTTC
j_gene: TRBJ1-4; d_gene: NA; abundance: few; v_gene: TRBV20-1; CDR3aa: CSARDPIGIANEKLFF; CDR3nt: TGCAGTGCTAGAGATCCCATCGGGATCGCTAATGAAAAACTGTTTTTT
j_gene: TRBJ2-7; d_gene: TRBD1; abundance: few; v_gene: TRBV28; CDR3aa: CASSLLGTAHYEQYF; CDR3nt: TGTGCCAGCAGTTTACTCGGGACAGCCCACTACGAGCAGTACTTC
j_gene: TRBJ2-2; d_gene: TRBD1; abundance: many; v_gene: TRBV7-9; CDR3aa: CASSLGDRITGELFF; CDR3nt: TGTGCCAGCAGCTTGGGGGACAGGATCACCGGGGAGCTGTTTTTT
j_gene: TRBJ2-7; d_gene: TRBD1; abundance: many; v_gene: TRBV12-3/TRBV12-4; CDR3aa: CASSFGQARVYEQYF; CDR3nt: TGTGCCAGCAGTTTCGGACAGGCCAGAGTGTACGAGCAGTACTTC
j_gene: TRBJ2-3; d_gene: NA; abundance: NA; v_gene: TRBV10-1; CDR3aa: CASKQASTDTQYF; CDR3nt: TGCGCCAGCAAACAGGCTAGCACAGATACGCAGTATTTT
j_gene: TRBJ1-1; d_gene: NA; abundance: NA; v_gene: TRBV29-1; CDR3aa: CSVSRGMNTEAFF; CDR3nt: TGCAGCGTTTCCAGGGGAATGAACACTGAAGCTTTCTTT
j_gene: TRBJ2-7; d_gene: TRBD1; abundance: NA; v_gene: TRBV20-1; CDR3aa: CSARDLTGAYEQYF; CDR3nt: TGCAGTGCTAGAGATCTAACAGGGGCCTACGAGCAGTACTTC
j_gene: TRBJ2-7; d_gene: NA; abundance: many; v_gene: TRBV6-5; CDR3aa: CASSRSGQSSYEQYF; CDR3nt: TGTGCCAGCAGTAGATCCGGACAGAGCTCCTACGAGCAGTACTTC
j_gene: TRBJ1-5; d_gene: TRBD1; abundance: many; v_gene: TRBV20-1; CDR3aa: CSASGPGQGSSNQPQHF; CDR3nt: TGCAGTGCTAGTGGCCCGGGACAGGGTTCCAGCAATCAGCCCCAGCATTTT
j_gene: TRBJ2-1; d_gene: NA; abundance: medium-sized; v_gene: TRBV28; CDR3aa: CASSPRENYNEQFF; CDR3nt: TGTGCCAGCAGCCCACGAGAGAACTACAATGAGCAGTTCTTC
j_gene: TRBJ1-1; d_gene: NA; abundance: many; v_gene: TRBV6-6; CDR3aa: CASSPNPGTPNTEAFF; CDR3nt: TGTGCCAGCAGTCCTAACCCTGGGACACCGAACACTGAAGCTTTCTTT
j_gene: TRBJ2-1; d_gene: TRBD1; abundance: NA; v_gene: TRBV14; CDR3aa: CASSQAGTGGPVKQFF; CDR3nt: TGTGCCAGCAGCCAAGCCGGGACAGGGGGACCAGTTAAGCAGTTCTTC
j_gene: TRBJ1-1; d_gene: TRBD1; abundance: few; v_gene: TRBV15; CDR3aa: CATSRRMTGGTEAFF; CDR3nt: TGTGCCACCAGCCGCCGGATGACAGGGGGCACTGAAGCTTTCTTT
j_gene: TRBJ2-2; d_gene: NA; abundance: NA; v_gene: TRBV7-3; CDR3aa: CASSSALTVTGELFF; CDR3nt: TGTGCCAGCAGCTCGGCCTTAACGGTCACCGGGGAGCTGTTTTTT
j_gene: TRBJ2-1; d_gene: NA; abundance: NA; v_gene: TRBV7-9; CDR3aa: CASSLVRSLSDNEQFF; CDR3nt: TGTGCCAGCAGCTTAGTGCGGTCGCTATCCGACAATGAGCAGTTCTTC
j_gene: TRBJ2-1; d_gene: NA; abundance: few; v_gene: TRBV18; CDR3aa: CASSPRDTFYNEQFF; CDR3nt: TGTGCCAGCTCACCCCGGGACACCTTCTACAATGAGCAGTTCTTC
j_gene: TRBJ2-5; d_gene: TRBD2; abundance: many; v_gene: TRBV3-1; CDR3aa: CASSPRLAGRETQYF; CDR3nt: TGTGCCAGCAGCCCCCGACTAGCGGGAAGAGAGACCCAGTACTTC
j_gene: TRBJ2-7; d_gene: NA; abundance: NA; v_gene: TRBV24-1; CDR3aa: CATSPGAGYEQYF; CDR3nt: TGTGCCACCAGTCCCGGGGCTGGCTACGAGCAGTACTTC
j_gene: TRBJ2-7; d_gene: TRBD1; abundance: many; v_gene: TRBV4-2; CDR3aa: CASSQVFGTGNYEQYF; CDR3nt: TGTGCCAGCAGCCAAGTTTTCGGGACAGGCAACTACGAGCAGTACTTC
j_gene: TRBJ2-1; d_gene: TRBD1; abundance: NA; v_gene: TRBV15; CDR3aa: CATSSTGVTYNEQFF; CDR3nt: TGTGCCACCAGCAGTACAGGGGTGACCTACAATGAGCAGTTCTTC
j_gene: TRBJ2-7; d_gene: NA; abundance: few; v_gene: TRBV7-2; CDR3aa: CASRRTGYEQYF; CDR3nt: TGTGCCAGCAGGAGGACGGGCTACGAGCAGTACTTC
j_gene: TRBJ1-2; d_gene: NA; abundance: many; v_gene: TRBV9; CDR3aa: CASSLRDTSGYGYTF; CDR3nt: TGTGCCAGCAGCTTGCGGGACACCTCTGGCTATGGCTACACCTTC
j_gene: TRBJ2-1; d_gene: TRBD2; abundance: NA; v_gene: TRBV20-1; CDR3aa: CSARVPGLVNNEQFF; CDR3nt: TGCAGTGCTAGAGTACCGGGACTAGTGAACAATGAGCAGTTCTTC
j_gene: TRBJ1-6; d_gene: NA; abundance: many; v_gene: TRBV7-2; CDR3aa: CASSPTGFYNSPLHF; CDR3nt: TGTGCCAGCAGCCCGACAGGTTTCTATAATTCACCCCTCCACTTT
j_gene: TRBJ2-7; d_gene: TRBD2; abundance: many; v_gene: TRBV3-1; CDR3aa: CASSQSLAGRYEQYF; CDR3nt: TGTGCCAGCAGCCAATCCCTAGCGGGACGATACGAGCAGTACTTC
j_gene: TRBJ1-4; d_gene: NA; abundance: few; v_gene: TRBV6-5; CDR3aa: CASSYSGRGGEKLFF; CDR3nt: TGTGCCAGCAGTTACTCCGGCAGGGGTGGTGAAAAACTGTTTTTT
j_gene: TRBJ1-2; d_gene: TRBD1; abundance: NA; v_gene: TRBV10-2; CDR3aa: CASSEGGQTYGYTF; CDR3nt: TGCGCCAGCAGTGAGGGGGGACAGACCTATGGCTACACCTTC
j_gene: TRBJ2-7; d_gene: NA; abundance: many; v_gene: TRBV11-1; CDR3aa: CASSLASDTIYEQYF; CDR3nt: TGTGCCAGCAGCTTAGCCTCGGACACGATCTACGAGCAGTACTTC
j_gene: TRBJ1-1; d_gene: NA; abundance: few; v_gene: TRBV3-1; CDR3aa: CASSPRRGWETEAFF; CDR3nt: TGTGCCAGCAGCCCCCGAAGGGGCTGGGAAACTGAAGCTTTCTTT
j_gene: TRBJ2-5; d_gene: TRBD2; abundance: few; v_gene: TRBV4-1; CDR3aa: CASSQGLAGGPPETQYF; CDR3nt: TGCGCCAGCAGCCAAGGACTAGCGGGAGGACCCCCAGAGACCCAGTACTTC
j_gene: TRBJ2-3; d_gene: NA; abundance: few; v_gene: TRBV30; CDR3aa: CAWGRGTVDADTQYF; CDR3nt: TGTGCCTGGGGCCGCGGGACAGTAGATGCAGATACGCAGTATTTT
j_gene: TRBJ1-3; d_gene: TRBD1; abundance: few; v_gene: TRBV7-2; CDR3aa: CASNRDRGNTIYF; CDR3nt: TGTGCCAGCAACCGGGACAGAGGAAACACCATATATTTT
j_gene: TRBJ2-5; d_gene: NA; abundance: few; v_gene: TRBV7-9; CDR3aa: CASSPSETQYF; CDR3nt: TGTGCCAGCAGCCCTAGTGAGACCCAGTACTTC
j_gene: TRBJ1-1; d_gene: NA; abundance: many; v_gene: TRBV28; CDR3aa: CASSDTEAFF; CDR3nt: TGTGCCAGCAGCGACACTGAAGCTTTCTTT
j_gene: TRBJ2-7; d_gene: NA; abundance: many; v_gene: TRBV27; CDR3aa: CASSLGDGGRSYEQYF; CDR3nt: TGTGCCAGCAGTTTAGGGGATGGAGGACGCTCCTACGAGCAGTACTTC
j_gene: TRBJ2-5; d_gene: NA; abundance: many; v_gene: TRBV7-7; CDR3aa: CASSLRPGQETQYF; CDR3nt: TGTGCCAGCAGCTTAAGGCCCGGACAAGAGACCCAGTACTTC
j_gene: TRBJ1-3; d_gene: NA; abundance: many; v_gene: TRBV6-1; CDR3aa: CASIAEGTPSSGNTIYF; CDR3nt: TGTGCCAGCATTGCCGAGGGGACACCTAGCTCTGGAAACACCATATATTTT
j_gene: TRBJ2-1; d_gene: NA; abundance: many; v_gene: TRBV28; CDR3aa: CASSLLSNEQFF; CDR3nt: TGTGCCAGCAGTTTATTGTCCAATGAGCAGTTCTTC
j_gene: TRBJ2-1; d_gene: NA; abundance: few; v_gene: TRBV29-1; CDR3aa: CSVEDAEGYNEQFF; CDR3nt: TGCAGCGTTGAAGATGCGGAAGGTTACAATGAGCAGTTCTTC
j_gene: TRBJ2-2; d_gene: TRBD2; abundance: NA; v_gene: TRBV6-2/TRBV6-3; CDR3aa: CASSGGRGNTGELFF; CDR3nt: TGTGCCAGCAGTGGCGGGAGGGGGAACACCGGGGAGCTGTTTTTT
j_gene: TRBJ2-5; d_gene: TRBD2; abundance: few; v_gene: TRBV19; CDR3aa: CASSSYHSGGDQETQYF; CDR3nt: TGTGCCAGTAGCTCATACCATAGCGGGGGTGACCAAGAGACCCAGTACTTC